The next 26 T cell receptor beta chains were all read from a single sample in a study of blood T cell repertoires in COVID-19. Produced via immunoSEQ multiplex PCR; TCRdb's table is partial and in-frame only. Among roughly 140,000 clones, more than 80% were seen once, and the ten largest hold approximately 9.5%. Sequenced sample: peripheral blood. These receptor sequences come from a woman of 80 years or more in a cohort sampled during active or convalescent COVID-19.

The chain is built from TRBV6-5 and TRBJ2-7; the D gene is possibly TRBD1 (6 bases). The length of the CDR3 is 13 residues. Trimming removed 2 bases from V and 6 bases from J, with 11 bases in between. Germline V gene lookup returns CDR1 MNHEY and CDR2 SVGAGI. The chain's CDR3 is CASSYTTGTEQYV. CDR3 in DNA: TGTGCCAGCAGTTACACAACAGGGACCGAGCAGTACGTC.

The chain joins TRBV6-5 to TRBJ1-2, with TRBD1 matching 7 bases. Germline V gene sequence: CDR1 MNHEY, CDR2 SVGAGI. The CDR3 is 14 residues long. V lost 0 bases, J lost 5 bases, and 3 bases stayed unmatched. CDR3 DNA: TGTGCCAGCAGTTACTCCCGGGACAGATATGGCTACACCTTC. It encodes CASSYSRDRYGYTF.

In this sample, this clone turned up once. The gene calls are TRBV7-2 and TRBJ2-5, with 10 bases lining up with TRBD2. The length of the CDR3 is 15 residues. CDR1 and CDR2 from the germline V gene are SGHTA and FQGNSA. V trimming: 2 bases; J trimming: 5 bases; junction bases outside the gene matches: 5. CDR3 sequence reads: CASSLSGGVKETQYF. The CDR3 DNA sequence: TGTGCCAGCAGCTTAAGCGGGGGGGTTAAGGAGACCCAGTACTTC.

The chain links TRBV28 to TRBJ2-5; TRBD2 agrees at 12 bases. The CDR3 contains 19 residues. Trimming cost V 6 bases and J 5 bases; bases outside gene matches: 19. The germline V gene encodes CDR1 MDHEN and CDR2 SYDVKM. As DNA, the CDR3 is TGTGCCAGCAGCTCCCTGGGGCTAGCGGGGGGGCCGGCAGGGGAGACCCAGTACTTC. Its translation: CASSSLGLAGGPAGETQYF.

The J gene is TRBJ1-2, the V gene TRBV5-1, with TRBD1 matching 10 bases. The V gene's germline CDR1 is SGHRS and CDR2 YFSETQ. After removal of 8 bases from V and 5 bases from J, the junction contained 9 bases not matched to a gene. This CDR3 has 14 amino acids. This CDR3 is CASTPGQGPYGYTF. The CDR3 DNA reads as TGCGCCAGTACCCCGGGACAGGGGCCGTATGGCTACACCTTC.

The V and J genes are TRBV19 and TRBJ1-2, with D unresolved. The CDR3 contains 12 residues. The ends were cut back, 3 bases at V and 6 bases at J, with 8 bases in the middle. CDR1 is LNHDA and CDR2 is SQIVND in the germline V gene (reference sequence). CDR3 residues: CASSIGVDGYTF. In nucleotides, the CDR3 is TGTGCCAGTAGTATCGGGGTTGATGGCTACACCTTC.

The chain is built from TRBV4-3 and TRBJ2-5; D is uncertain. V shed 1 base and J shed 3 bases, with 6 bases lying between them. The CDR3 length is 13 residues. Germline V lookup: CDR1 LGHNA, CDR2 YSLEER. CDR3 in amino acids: CASSQAREETQYF. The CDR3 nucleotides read TGCGCCAGCAGCCAAGCACGGGAAGAGACCCAGTACTTC.

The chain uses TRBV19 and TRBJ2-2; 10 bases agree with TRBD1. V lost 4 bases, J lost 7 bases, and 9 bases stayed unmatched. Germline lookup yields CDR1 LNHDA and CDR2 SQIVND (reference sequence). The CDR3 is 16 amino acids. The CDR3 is CASSTPGTGVNGELFF. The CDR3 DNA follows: TGTGCCAGTAGTACCCCCGGGACAGGGGTTAACGGGGAGCTGTTTTTT.

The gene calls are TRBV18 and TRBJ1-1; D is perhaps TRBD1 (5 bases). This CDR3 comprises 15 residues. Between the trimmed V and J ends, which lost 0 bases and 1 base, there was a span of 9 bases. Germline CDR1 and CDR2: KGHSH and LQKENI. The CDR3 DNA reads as TGTGCCAGCTCACCACCGCGCCAGGGGAACACTGAAGCTTTCTTT. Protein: CASSPPRQGNTEAFF.

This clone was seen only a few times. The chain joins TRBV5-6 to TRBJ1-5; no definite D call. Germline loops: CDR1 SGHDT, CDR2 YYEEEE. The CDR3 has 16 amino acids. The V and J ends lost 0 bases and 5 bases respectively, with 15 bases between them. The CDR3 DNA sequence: TGTGCCAGCAGCTTGGCCTTTTCGGGAGGGCATCAGCCCCAGCATTTT. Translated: CASSLAFSGGHQPQHF. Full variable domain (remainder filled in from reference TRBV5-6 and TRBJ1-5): DAGVTQSPTHLIKTRGQQVTLRCSPKSGHDTVSWYQQALGQGPQFIFQYYEEEERQRGNFPDRFSGHQFPNYSSELNVNALLLGDSALYLCASSLAFSGGHQPQHFGDGTRLSIL.

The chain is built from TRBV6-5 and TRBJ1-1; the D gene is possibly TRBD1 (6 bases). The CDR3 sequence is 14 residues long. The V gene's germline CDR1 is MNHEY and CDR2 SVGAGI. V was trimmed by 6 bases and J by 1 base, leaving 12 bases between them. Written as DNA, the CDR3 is TGTGCCAGCAGATGGACAGAACAGAACACTGAAGCTTTCTTT. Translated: CASRWTEQNTEAFF.

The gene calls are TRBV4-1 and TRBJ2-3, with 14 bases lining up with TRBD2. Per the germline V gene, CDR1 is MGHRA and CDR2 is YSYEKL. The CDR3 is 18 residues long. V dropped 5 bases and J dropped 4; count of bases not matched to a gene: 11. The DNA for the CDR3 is TGCGCCAGCAGCATAGGATCGGGACTAGCGGGGGCCGCAGATACGCAGTATTTT. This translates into CASSIGSGLAGAADTQYF.

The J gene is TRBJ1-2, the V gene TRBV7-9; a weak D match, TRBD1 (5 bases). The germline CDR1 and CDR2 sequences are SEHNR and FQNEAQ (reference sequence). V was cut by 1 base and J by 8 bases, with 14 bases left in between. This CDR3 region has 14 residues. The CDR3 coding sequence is TGTGCCAGCAGCTTAGGGACGGGGGAGTCAGGCTACACCTTC. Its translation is CASSLGTGESGYTF. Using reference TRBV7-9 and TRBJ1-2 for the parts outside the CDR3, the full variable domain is DTGVSQNPRHKITKRGQNVTFRCDPISEHNRLYWYRQTLGQGPEFLTYFQNEAQLEKSRLLSDRFSAERPKGSFSTLEIQRTEQGDSAMYLCASSLGTGESGYTFGSGTRLTVV.

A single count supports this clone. The CDR3 protein is CASSYNSQSPNYGYTF. The CDR3, as DNA: TGTGCCAGCAGTTATAATTCTCAGTCACCCAACTATGGCTACACCTTC. This chain connects TRBV6-5 to TRBJ1-2; D gene unclear. The V end lost 3 bases, the J end lost 2 bases, and 16 bases lay between the germline ends. The CDR3 loop spans 16 amino acids. In germline, CDR1 is MNHEY, CDR2 SVGAGI.

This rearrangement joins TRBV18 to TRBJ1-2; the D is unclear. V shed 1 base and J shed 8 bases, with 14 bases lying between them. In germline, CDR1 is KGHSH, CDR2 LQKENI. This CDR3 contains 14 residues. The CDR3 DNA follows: TGTGCCAGCTCACCACATCCGTCAGGTGAAGGCTACACCTTC. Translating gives CASSPHPSGEGYTF.

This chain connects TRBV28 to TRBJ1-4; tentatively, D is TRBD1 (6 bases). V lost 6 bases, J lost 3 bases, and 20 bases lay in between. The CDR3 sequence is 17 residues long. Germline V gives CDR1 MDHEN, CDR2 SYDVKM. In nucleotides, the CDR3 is TGTGCCAGCAGCACTCTAGACTACAGGGTTTCTAATGAAAAACTGTTTTTT. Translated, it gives CASSTLDYRVSNEKLFF.

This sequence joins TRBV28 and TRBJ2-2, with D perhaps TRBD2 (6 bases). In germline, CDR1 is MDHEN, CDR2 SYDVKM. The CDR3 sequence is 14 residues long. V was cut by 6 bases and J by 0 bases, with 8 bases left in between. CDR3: CASRGLANTGELFF. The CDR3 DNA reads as TGTGCCAGCAGGGGACTTGCGAACACCGGGGAGCTGTTTTTT.

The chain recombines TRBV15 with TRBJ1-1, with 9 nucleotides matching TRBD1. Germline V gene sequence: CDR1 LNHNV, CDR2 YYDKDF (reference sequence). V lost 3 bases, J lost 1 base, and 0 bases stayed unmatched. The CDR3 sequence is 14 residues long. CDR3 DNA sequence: TGTGCCACCAGCAGGGGACAGGGGAACACTGAAGCTTTCTTT. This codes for CATSRGQGNTEAFF.

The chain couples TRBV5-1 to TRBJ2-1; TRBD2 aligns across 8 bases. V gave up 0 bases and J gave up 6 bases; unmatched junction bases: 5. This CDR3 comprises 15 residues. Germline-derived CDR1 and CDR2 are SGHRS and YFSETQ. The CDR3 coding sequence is TGCGCCAGCAGCTTGGTTAGCGGGGCCTTCAATGAGCAGTTCTTC. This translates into CASSLVSGAFNEQFF.

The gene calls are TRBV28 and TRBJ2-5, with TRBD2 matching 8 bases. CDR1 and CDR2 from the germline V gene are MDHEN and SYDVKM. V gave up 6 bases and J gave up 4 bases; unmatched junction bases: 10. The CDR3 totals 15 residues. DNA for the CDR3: TGTGCCAGCAGGTCAACGGGGGGGCGCCGAGAGACCCAGTACTTC. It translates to CASRSTGGRRETQYF.

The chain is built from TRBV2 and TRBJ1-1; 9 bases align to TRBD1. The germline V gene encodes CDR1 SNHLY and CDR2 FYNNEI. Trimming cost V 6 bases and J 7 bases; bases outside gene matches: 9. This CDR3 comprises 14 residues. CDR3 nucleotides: TGTGCCAGCAGACAAACAGGGGGCGCAAGTGAAGCTTTCTTT. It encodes CASRQTGGASEAFF.

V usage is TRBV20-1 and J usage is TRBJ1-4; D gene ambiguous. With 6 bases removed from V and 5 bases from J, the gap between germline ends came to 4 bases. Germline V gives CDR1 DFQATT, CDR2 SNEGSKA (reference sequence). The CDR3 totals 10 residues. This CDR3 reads CSALNEKLFF. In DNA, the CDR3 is TGCAGTGCCCTCAATGAAAAACTGTTTTTT.

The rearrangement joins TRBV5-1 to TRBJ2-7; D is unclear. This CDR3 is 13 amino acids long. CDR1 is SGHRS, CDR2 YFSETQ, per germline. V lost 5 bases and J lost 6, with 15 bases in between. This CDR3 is CASSVPVRSEQYF. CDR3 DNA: TGCGCCAGCAGTGTACCGGTTCGGAGCGAGCAGTACTTC.

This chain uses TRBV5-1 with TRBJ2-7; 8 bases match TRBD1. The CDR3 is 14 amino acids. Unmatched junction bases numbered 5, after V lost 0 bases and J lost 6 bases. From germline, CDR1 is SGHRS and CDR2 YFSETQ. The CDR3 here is CASSLGGTGVEQYV. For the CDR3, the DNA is TGCGCCAGCAGCTTGGGAGGGACAGGTGTCGAGCAGTACGTC.

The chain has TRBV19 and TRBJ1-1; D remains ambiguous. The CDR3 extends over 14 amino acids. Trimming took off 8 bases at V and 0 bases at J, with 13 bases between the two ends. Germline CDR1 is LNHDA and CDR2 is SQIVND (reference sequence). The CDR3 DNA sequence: TGTGCCAGTTCCCCCCAGGCATTGAACACTGAAGCTTTCTTT. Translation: CASSPQALNTEAFF. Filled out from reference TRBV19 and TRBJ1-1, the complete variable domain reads DGGITQSPKYLFRKEGQNVTLSCEQNLNHDAMYWYRQDPGQGLRLIYYSQIVNDFQKGDIAEGYSVSREKKESFPLTVTSAQKNPTAFYLCASSPQALNTEAFFGQGTRLTVV.

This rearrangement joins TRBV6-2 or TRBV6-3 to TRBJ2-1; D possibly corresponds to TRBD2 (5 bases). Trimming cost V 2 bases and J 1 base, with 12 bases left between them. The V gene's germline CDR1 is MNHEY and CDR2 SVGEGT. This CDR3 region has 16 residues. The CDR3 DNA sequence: TGTGCCAGCAGTTACGGCGGGTCAAGGTCCTACAATGAGCAGTTCTTC. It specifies CASSYGGSRSYNEQFF.